Below, 10 T cell receptor beta chains from the same sample are listed, as sequenced in a study of radiotherapy plus CTLA-4 blockade in lung cancer. The data were produced by immunoSEQ multiplex PCR, yet TCRdb's version contains in-frame clones alone and is incomplete. This table holds 85,000 to 120,000 clones, approximately 81% found once. The sample consisted of peripheral blood, taken from a patient treated with radiotherapy plus ipilimumab. The receptors derive from a human donor with non-small cell lung cancer that progressed on radiotherapy plus ipilimumab. Some clones in this sample may be carry-over from other donors' samples.

This clone was seen once. CDR3 amino acids: CATRQGVETQYF. As DNA, the CDR3 is TGTGCCACCCGACAGGGAGTGGAGACCCAGTACTTC. The chain links TRBV10-3 to TRBJ2-5; 7 positions agree with TRBD1. Germline V lookup: CDR1 ENHRY, CDR2 SYGVKD. Unmatched junction bases numbered 7, after V lost 10 bases and J lost 5 bases. This CDR3 region has 12 residues.

This clone was seen only a few times. This chain links TRBV7-9 with TRBJ2-1, with 8 bases lining up with TRBD1. V lost 5 bases, J lost 4 bases, and 4 bases stayed unmatched. Germline CDR1 reads SEHNR; CDR2 reads FQNEAQ (reference sequence). The CDR3 sequence is 14 residues long. CDR3 sequence: CASSNDRGYNEQFF. The CDR3, as DNA: TGTGCCAGCAGCAACGACAGGGGTTACAATGAGCAGTTCTTC.

J is TRBJ1-1 and V is TRBV9; 10 bases fit TRBD1. V lost 4 bases to trimming and J lost 2 bases; unmatched junction nucleotides: 2. CDR3 length: 14 residues. Germline CDR1 SGDLS, CDR2 YYNGEE. This CDR3 reads CASSRQGANTEAFF. The CDR3 DNA reads as TGTGCCAGCAGCAGACAGGGGGCAAACACTGAAGCTTTCTTT.

This chain joins TRBV5-6 and TRBJ1-3, with D perhaps TRBD1 (5 bases). The CDR3 consists of 14 residues. CDR1 SGHDT and CDR2 YYEEEE come from the germline V gene. The ends were cut back, 5 bases at V and 3 bases at J, with 12 bases in the middle. The chain's CDR3 is CASRSQGFGNTIYF. The DNA for the CDR3 is TGTGCCAGCAGATCGCAGGGTTTTGGAAACACCATATATTTT. The whole variable domain, filled in from reference TRBV5-6 and TRBJ1-3, reads DAGVTQSPTHLIKTRGQQVTLRCSPKSGHDTVSWYQQALGQGPQFIFQYYEEEERQRGNFPDRFSGHQFPNYSSELNVNALLLGDSALYLCASRSQGFGNTIYFGEGSWLTVV.

J is TRBJ1-6 and V is TRBV5-1; maybe TRBD1 (5 bases). CDR3 length: 15 residues. The germline V gene encodes CDR1 SGHRS and CDR2 YFSETQ. The V end was cut by 4 bases, the J end by 4 bases, with 12 bases between. In nucleotides, the CDR3 is TGCGCCAGCAGCCCCCCGGGACGTTATAATTCACCCCTCCACTTT. Amino acids: CASSPPGRYNSPLHF.

This clone came up a few times. The gene calls are TRBV11-2 and TRBJ1-6; no firm D call. V was pared by 6 bases and J by 8 bases, with 8 bases between. CDR3 length: 12 residues. Looked up from germline, CDR1 is SGHAT and CDR2 is FQNNGV. In DNA, the CDR3 is TGTGCCAGCAGGCTTTATGATTCACCCCTCCACTTT. The encoded protein is CASRLYDSPLHF.

This chain joins TRBV5-1 and TRBJ1-2; D unclear. Germline CDR1 SGHRS, CDR2 YFSETQ. V lost 4 bases and J 4 bases, leaving 14 bases between the germline ends. The CDR3 consists of 14 residues. The CDR3 spells CASSTLSAFYGYTF. DNA for the CDR3: TGCGCCAGCAGCACGTTAAGTGCCTTCTATGGCTACACCTTC.

The chain couples TRBV9 to TRBJ2-7, with D possibly matching TRBD1 (6 bases). Trimming removed 0 bases at V and 4 bases at J, with 11 bases between. The V gene's germline CDR1 is SGDLS and CDR2 YYNGEE. The CDR3 totals 14 residues. The CDR3: CASSVGAGVYEQYF. The DNA of the CDR3 is TGTGCCAGCAGCGTAGGGGCAGGGGTGTACGAGCAGTACTTC.

The chain links TRBV5-6 to TRBJ1-1; D not certain. Looked up from germline, CDR1 is SGHDT and CDR2 is YYEEEE. There are 15 residues in the CDR3. The V and J ends lost 0 bases and 0 bases respectively, with 9 bases between them. The CDR3 DNA reads TGTGCCAGCAGCTTGGATATAGGGTTGAACACTGAAGCTTTCTTT. Translated, it gives CASSLDIGLNTEAFF.

This clone was counted only a few times. The V gene is TRBV7-2, the J gene TRBJ1-3; 9 nucleotides align to TRBD1. CDR3 length: 18 amino acids. Per germline, CDR1 SGHTA and CDR2 FQGNSA. The V gene end was trimmed by 1 base and the J gene end by 2 bases; junction bases not matched to a gene: 9. As DNA, the CDR3 is TGTGCCAGCAGCTTAGATCACAGGGGGCGAAGCGCTGGAAACACCATATATTTT. Amino acids: CASSLDHRGRSAGNTIYF.